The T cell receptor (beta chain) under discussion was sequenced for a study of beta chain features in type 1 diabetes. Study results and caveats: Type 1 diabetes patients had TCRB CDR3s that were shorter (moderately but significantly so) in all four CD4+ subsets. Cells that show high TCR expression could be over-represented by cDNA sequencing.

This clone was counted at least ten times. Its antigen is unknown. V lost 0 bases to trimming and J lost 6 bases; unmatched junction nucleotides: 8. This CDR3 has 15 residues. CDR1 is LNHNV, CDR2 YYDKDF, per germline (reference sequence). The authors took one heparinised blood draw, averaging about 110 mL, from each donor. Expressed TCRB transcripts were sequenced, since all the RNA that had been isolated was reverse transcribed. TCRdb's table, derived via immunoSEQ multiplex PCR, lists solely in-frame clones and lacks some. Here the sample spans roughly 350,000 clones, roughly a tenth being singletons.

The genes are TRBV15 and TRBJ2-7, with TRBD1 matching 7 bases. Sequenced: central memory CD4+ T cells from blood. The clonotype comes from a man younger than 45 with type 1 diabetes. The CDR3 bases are TGTGCCACCAGCAGAGATGTGACAGGGACCTTCGAGCAGTACTTC. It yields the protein CATSRDVTGTFEQYF.